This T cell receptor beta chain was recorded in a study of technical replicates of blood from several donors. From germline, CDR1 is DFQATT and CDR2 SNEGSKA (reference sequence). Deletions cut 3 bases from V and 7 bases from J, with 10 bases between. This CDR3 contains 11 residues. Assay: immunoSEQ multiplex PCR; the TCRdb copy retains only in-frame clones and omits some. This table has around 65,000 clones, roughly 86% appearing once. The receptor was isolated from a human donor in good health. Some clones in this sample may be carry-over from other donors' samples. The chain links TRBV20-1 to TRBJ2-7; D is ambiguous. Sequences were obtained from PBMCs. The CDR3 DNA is TGCAGTGCTAGCTCGACTTCGGAGCAGTACTTC. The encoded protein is CSASSTSEQYF.